This T cell receptor beta chain came from a study of control samples from healthy donors and cancer patients. Some clones are missing from TCRdb's copy, which holds only in-frame ones; the method was immunoSEQ multiplex PCR. The sample includes 150,000 to 160,000 clones, approximately 96% of them seen just once. Germline CDR1 is MNHEY and CDR2 is SMNVEV (reference sequence). The CDR3 runs to 15 residues. V gave up 5 bases and J gave up 7 bases; unmatched junction bases: 8. Sequencing was done on a sample of blood. This TCR came from a man aged 35-49 years in good health. This chain uses TRBV27 with TRBJ1-6, with 7 positions matching TRBD1. The CDR3, as DNA: TGTGCCAGCAGTCCCCGCGGGACAGCAAATTCACCCCTCCACTTT. It specifies CASSPRGTANSPLHF.